The 25 T cell receptor beta chains in this list originate from one sample, sequenced in a study of T cell responses to AZD1222 COVID-19 vaccine (dated by TCRdb to the early 2020s). Libraries were made using the immunoSEQ multiplex PCR assay. As stored in TCRdb, this immuneACCESS dataset retains in-frame rearrangements with V and J assigned. A fraction of the clones does not appear; measured against another copy, unresolved V genes explain less than half of the discrepancy, and the remainder lacks a known reason. Across this sample there are under 250,000 clones, with roughly 91% seen only once. The ten top clones hold around 1% of the sample. Explained via the paper, the time point label denotes: baseline before first vaccination. What the treatment or condition label conveys for this sample: meningococcal conjugate vaccine given as trial control. This specimen was peripheral blood, taken on day 0 of MenACWY control vaccination. These receptors were collected from an adult in good health.

The rearrangement uses TRBV3-1 (or the pseudogene TRBV3-2) and TRBJ1-1; no clear D gene. Germline loops: CDR1 LGHDT, CDR2 YNNKEL (reference sequence). The length of the CDR3 is 12 residues. V dropped 4 bases and J dropped 8 bases, with 11 bases sitting between them. CDR3: CASSLQDLEAFF. The CDR3, as DNA: TGTGCCAGCAGCCTTCAAGATCTGGAAGCTTTCTTT.

V and J are TRBV19 and TRBJ1-4; D may be TRBD1 (6 bases). Germline CDR1 LNHDA, CDR2 SQIVND (reference sequence). The CDR3 sequence is 14 residues long. Between the trimmed V and J ends, which lost 8 bases and 5 bases, there was a span of 15 bases. The CDR3 DNA reads TGTGCCAGTGGCCTCGGGCAGGGGAATGAAAAACTGTTTTTT. This translates into CASGLGQGNEKLFF.

As for this clone: Sequence at one end of the junction differs from germline and may be a read error. This chain joins TRBV7-7 and TRBJ1-5; D is unclear. The CDR3 loop spans 15 amino acids. The germline CDR1 and CDR2 sequences are SSHAT and FNYEAQ (reference sequence). The CDR3 reads CASSRNKPRNQPQHF. The CDR3 coding sequence is TGTGCTAGCAGCCGGAACAAGCCCCGCAATCAGCCCCAGCATTTT.

The rearrangement joins TRBV7-9 to TRBJ1-1, with 9 bases fitting TRBD1. CDR1 and CDR2 (germline): SEHNR, FQNEAQ (reference sequence). CDR3 size: 14 residues. After removal of 6 bases from V and 3 bases from J, the junction contained 5 bases not matched to a gene. As DNA, the CDR3 is TGTGCCAGCAGATCACAGGGGGCATACACTGAAGCTTTCTTT. It codes for CASRSQGAYTEAFF.

The chain is built from TRBV10-2 and TRBJ1-2; perhaps TRBD1 as D (5 bases). V was clipped by 5 bases and J by 4 bases, with 11 bases between them. Germline lookup yields CDR1 WSHSY and CDR2 SAAADI. The CDR3 extends over 13 amino acids. CDR3 DNA: TGCGCCAGCAGTAATGACAGAAGCTATGGCTACACCTTC. Its protein is CASSNDRSYGYTF.

V is TRBV6-5 and J is TRBJ2-7; no reliable D call. CDR1 is MNHEY and CDR2 is SVGAGI in the germline V gene. The V and J ends lost 6 bases and 4 bases respectively, with 13 bases between them. The CDR3 spans 13 residues. DNA of the CDR3: TGTGCCAGCAGCCCGGTGGTTTTTTACGAGCAGTACTTC. It yields the protein CASSPVVFYEQYF.

This clone occurred a few times. The chain carries TRBV4-1 and TRBJ1-3, with unresolved D. The ends were cut back, 4 bases at V and 5 bases at J, with 21 bases in the middle. There are 17 residues in the CDR3. Germline V gene data show CDR1 as MGHRA and CDR2 as YSYEKL. The CDR3 DNA reads as TGCGCCAGCAGCCTCCGAGACCCAGCGGCCCACCGAAACACCATATATTTT. This gives the protein CASSLRDPAAHRNTIYF.

The chain is built from TRBV30 and TRBJ2-1; D is unclear. V gave up 4 bases and J gave up 3 bases, with 4 bases separating them. Looked up from germline, CDR1 is GTSNPN and CDR2 is SVGIG (reference sequence). The CDR3 extends over 11 amino acids. CDR3 bases: TGTGCCTGGATATTCTACAATGAGCAGTTCTTC. It yields the protein CAWIFYNEQFF. Full variable domain (missing parts from reference TRBV30 and TRBJ2-1): SQTIHQWPATLVQPVGSPLSLECTVEGTSNPNLYWYRQAAGRGLQLLFYSVGIGQISSEVPQNLSASRPQDRQFILSSKKLLLSDSGFYLCAWIFYNEQFFGPGTRLTVL.

CDR3 bases: TGTGCCAGCAGCCTCATTCAGGGTCGGGCAGGGCCTGGAAACACCATATATTTT. This encodes CASSLIQGRAGPGNTIYF. V and J are TRBV7-9 and TRBJ1-3, with D perhaps TRBD1 (5 bases). V was pared by 5 bases and J by 2 bases, with 22 bases between. Germline CDR1 is SEHNR and CDR2 is FQNEAQ (reference sequence). This CDR3 comprises 18 residues.

The chain combines TRBV12-5 with TRBJ1-1; D is perhaps TRBD1 (6 bases). Trimming left V 1 base short and J 1 base short, with 7 bases between. The CDR3 is made up of 14 amino acids. The germline V gene has CDR1 LGHNT and CDR2 FRNRAP. CDR3 coding DNA: TGTGCTAGTGGTTTGGAGACAGGGAACACTGAAGCTTTCTTT. Its protein is CASGLETGNTEAFF.

The chain links TRBV5-4 to TRBJ2-6; 7 bases map to TRBD1. Germline assignment: CDR1 SGHNT and CDR2 YYREEE (reference sequence). Unmatched junction bases numbered 4, after V lost 4 bases and J lost 0 bases. The CDR3 is 16 amino acids. The CDR3 bases are TGTGCCAGCAGCCGGGACAGCTTCTCTGGGGCCAACGTCCTGACTTTC. Its protein is CASSRDSFSGANVLTF. Complete variable domain (other parts from reference TRBV5-4 and TRBJ2-6): ETGVTQSPTHLIKTRGQQVTLRCSSQSGHNTVSWYQQALGQGPQFIFQYYREEENGRGNFPPRFSGLQFPNYSSELNVNALELDDSALYLCASSRDSFSGANVLTFGAGSRLTVL.

This rearrangement joins TRBV25-1 to TRBJ2-2; 7 nucleotides match TRBD1. This CDR3 has 14 residues. Germline CDR1 reads MGHDK; CDR2 reads SYGVNS. Trimming at V came to 3 bases and at J to 4 bases, leaving 2 bases not matched to a gene. The CDR3 DNA is TGTGCCAGCAGTGAGACAGGGCTCACCGGGGAGCTGTTTTTT. Residues: CASSETGLTGELFF.

This chain joins TRBV6-2 or TRBV6-3 and TRBJ1-2, with 8 bases matching TRBD1. With V trimmed by 2 bases and J by 3 bases, 2 bases remained unmatched. The CDR3 runs to 14 residues. Germline assignment: CDR1 MNHEY and CDR2 SVGEGT. The CDR3 DNA reads as TGTGCCAGCAGTTACCGGGACAGGTACTATGGCTACACCTTC. This sequence encodes CASSYRDRYYGYTF.

This rearrangement joins TRBV28 to TRBJ1-1; possible D gene TRBD1, 6 bases. The germline V gene has CDR1 MDHEN and CDR2 SYDVKM. V lost 5 bases and J 3 bases, leaving 13 bases between the germline ends. The CDR3 totals 14 residues. The CDR3 bases are TGTGCCAGCAGTAGAGGACAGCCACACACTGAAGCTTTCTTT. Its protein product is CASSRGQPHTEAFF. Full variable domain (remainder filled in from reference TRBV28 and TRBJ1-1): DVKVTQSSRYLVKRTGEKVFLECVQDMDHENMFWYRQDPGLGLRLIYFSYDVKMKEKGDIPEGYSVSREKKERFSLILESASTNQTSMYLCASSRGQPHTEAFFGQGTRLTVV.

This clone was picked up a small number of times. The sample contains more than one DNA sequence encoding this CDR3. The V and J genes are TRBV5-1 and TRBJ1-4; 12 nucleotides match TRBD1. V shed 2 bases, J shed 8 bases, and the junction held 1 base outside the gene matches. Germline CDR1 is SGHRS and CDR2 is YFSETQ. CDR3 size: 14 residues. The CDR3 region has the DNA TGCGCCAGCAGCTTAGGGACAGGGGGCGAAAAACTGTTTTTT. Translation gives CASSLGTGGEKLFF.

A remark on this clone: At one end the junction does not follow the germline gene, possibly because of a read error. Other DNA sequences in this sample translate to the same CDR3. The rearrangement uses TRBV28 and TRBJ2-7, with D perhaps matching TRBD1 (6 bases). The germline V gene has CDR1 MDHEN and CDR2 SYDVKM. This CDR3 comprises 13 residues. DNA of the CDR3: TGTGCCAGCAGGTCGGGACAAGCCTACGAGCAGTATTTC. Translation: CASRSGQAYEQYF.

This clone was observed a few times. This rearrangement joins TRBV11-1 to TRBJ1-1; 8 nucleotides line up with TRBD1. Germline V CDR1 and CDR2: SGHAT, FQDESV (reference sequence). V shed 5 bases, J shed 4 bases, and the junction held 6 bases outside the gene matches. The CDR3 is made up of 14 amino acids. The CDR3 DNA reads TGTGCCAGCAGCCCTACTGACAGGGGCACTGAAGCTTTCTTT. It is translated as CASSPTDRGTEAFF.

The V gene is TRBV28, the J gene TRBJ1-5; D unclear. CDR3 length: 15 amino acids. Germline lookup yields CDR1 MDHEN and CDR2 SYDVKM. The V gene lost 5 bases and the J gene lost 3 bases, with 14 bases spanning the gap. The CDR3 sequence: CASSTPSRPNQPQHF. CDR3 nucleotide sequence: TGTGCCAGCAGTACCCCGAGCAGACCCAATCAGCCCCAGCATTTT.

The rearrangement joins TRBV3-1 (or the pseudogene TRBV3-2) to TRBJ1-2; D might be TRBD1 (6 bases). V lost 3 bases and J 8 bases, leaving 13 bases between the germline ends. The CDR3 runs to 13 residues. Germline V gene sequence: CDR1 LGHDT, CDR2 YNNKEL (reference sequence). CDR3 loop: CASSHTGRGGYTF. DNA of the CDR3: TGTGCCAGCAGCCACACAGGGAGAGGCGGCTACACCTTC.

This chain uses TRBV4-3 with TRBJ2-1; D not certain. V gave up 0 bases and J gave up 1 base, with 7 bases separating them. From germline, CDR1 is LGHNA and CDR2 YSLEER. CDR3 length equals 15 residues. The CDR3, as DNA: TGCGCCAGCAGCCAAGACAGGATTTCCTACAATGAGCAGTTCTTC. This translates into CASSQDRISYNEQFF.

V is TRBV27 and J is TRBJ2-7; D is perhaps TRBD1 (6 bases). CDR3 length: 13 amino acids. Germline V CDR1 and CDR2: MNHEY, SMNVEV (reference sequence). V lost 6 bases, J lost 9 bases, and 18 bases lay in between. The CDR3 region has the DNA TGTGCCAGCAGGCCACAGGGCGCCGCCGCGCAGTACTTC. Its translation: CASRPQGAAAQYF.

V and J are TRBV6-5 and TRBJ1-4; no clear D. Germline V gene lookup returns CDR1 MNHEY and CDR2 SVGAGI. The CDR3 length is 12 residues. Trimming removed 7 bases from V and 8 bases from J, with 11 bases in between. The CDR3 here is CASIFFGEKLFF. CDR3 nucleotides: TGTGCCAGCATTTTTTTTGGGGAAAAACTGTTTTTT.

The CDR3 region is CASSPPGLAGGGQFF. The CDR3 nucleotides are TGTGCCAGCAGCCCACCGGGACTAGCGGGTGGTGGGCAGTTCTTC. The V call is TRBV14, the J call TRBJ2-1; TRBD2 agrees at 12 bases. The germline V gene encodes CDR1 SGHDN and CDR2 FVKESK. The trim removed 4 bases at V and 12 bases at J, leaving 10 bases unmatched. The CDR3 extends over 15 amino acids.

This clone was seen a handful of times. The rearrangement uses TRBV5-1 and TRBJ2-5; 13 bases agree with TRBD2. V was pared by 4 bases and J by 1 base, with 7 bases of the junction left unmatched. In germline, CDR1 is SGHRS, CDR2 YFSETQ. The CDR3 is made up of 17 amino acids. The DNA for the CDR3 is TGCGCCAGCAGCATTCAGACTAGCGGGGGGACCCAAGAGACCCAGTACTTC. It specifies CASSIQTSGGTQETQYF.

The chain recombines TRBV13 with TRBJ1-6; TRBD1 is a possible D gene (6 bases). CDR3 length equals 13 residues. Germline-derived CDR1 and CDR2 are PRHDT and FYEKMQ (reference sequence). V lost 5 bases, J lost 9 bases, and 11 bases lay in between. The CDR3 DNA is TGTGCCAGCAGCCAGTACAGGGTTTCACCCCTCCACTTT. This encodes CASSQYRVSPLHF.